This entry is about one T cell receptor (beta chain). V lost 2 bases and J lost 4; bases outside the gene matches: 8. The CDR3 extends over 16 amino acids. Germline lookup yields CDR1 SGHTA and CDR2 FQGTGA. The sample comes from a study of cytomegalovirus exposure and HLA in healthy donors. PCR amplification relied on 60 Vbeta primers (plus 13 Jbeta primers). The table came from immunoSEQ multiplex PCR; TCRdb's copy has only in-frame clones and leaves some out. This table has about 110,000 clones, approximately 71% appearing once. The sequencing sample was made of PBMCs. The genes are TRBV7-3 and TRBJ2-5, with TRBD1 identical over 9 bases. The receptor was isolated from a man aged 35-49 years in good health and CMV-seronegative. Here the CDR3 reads CASSLAGQGQGETQYF. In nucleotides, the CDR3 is TGTGCCAGCAGCTTAGCGGGACAGGGACAGGGAGAGACCCAGTACTTC.